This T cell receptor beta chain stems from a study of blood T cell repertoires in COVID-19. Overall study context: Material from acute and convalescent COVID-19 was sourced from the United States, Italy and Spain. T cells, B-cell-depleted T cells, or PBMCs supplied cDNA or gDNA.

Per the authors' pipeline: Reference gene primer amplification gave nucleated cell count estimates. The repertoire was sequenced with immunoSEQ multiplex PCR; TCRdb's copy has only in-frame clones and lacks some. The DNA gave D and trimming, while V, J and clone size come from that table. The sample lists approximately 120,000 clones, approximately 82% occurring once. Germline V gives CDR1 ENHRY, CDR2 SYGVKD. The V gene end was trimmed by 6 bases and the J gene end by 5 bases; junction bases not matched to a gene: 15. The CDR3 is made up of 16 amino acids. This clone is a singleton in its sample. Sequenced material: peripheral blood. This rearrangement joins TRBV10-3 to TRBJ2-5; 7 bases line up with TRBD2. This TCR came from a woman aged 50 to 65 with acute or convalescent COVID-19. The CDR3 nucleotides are TGTGCCATCAGCGCTGGCCTGGGGAGGGCCGACGAGACCCAGTACTTC. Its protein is CAISAGLGRADETQYF.